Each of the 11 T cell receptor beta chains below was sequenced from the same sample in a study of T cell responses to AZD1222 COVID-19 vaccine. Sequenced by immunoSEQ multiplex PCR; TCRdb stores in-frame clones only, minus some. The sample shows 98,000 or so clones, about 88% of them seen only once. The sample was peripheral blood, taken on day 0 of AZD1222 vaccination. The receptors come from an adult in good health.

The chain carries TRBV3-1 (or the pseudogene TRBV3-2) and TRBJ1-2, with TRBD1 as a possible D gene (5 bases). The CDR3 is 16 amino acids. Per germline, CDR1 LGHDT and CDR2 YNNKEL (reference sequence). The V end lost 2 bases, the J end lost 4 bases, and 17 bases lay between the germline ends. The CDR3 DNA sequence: TGTGCCAGCAGCCAAAGACTCAGGGAACCAGTCTATGGCTACACCTTC. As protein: CASSQRLREPVYGYTF.

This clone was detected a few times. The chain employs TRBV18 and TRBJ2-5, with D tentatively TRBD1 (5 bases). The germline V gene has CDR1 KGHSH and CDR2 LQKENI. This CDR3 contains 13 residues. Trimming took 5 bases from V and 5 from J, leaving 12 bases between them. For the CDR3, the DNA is TGTGCCAGCTCATTTAACCAGGGTGAGACCCAGTACTTC. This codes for CASSFNQGETQYF.

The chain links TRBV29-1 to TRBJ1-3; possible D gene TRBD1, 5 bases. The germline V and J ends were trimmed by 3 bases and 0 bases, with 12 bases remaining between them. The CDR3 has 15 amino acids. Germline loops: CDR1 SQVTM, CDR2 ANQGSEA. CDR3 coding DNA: TGCAGCGTTGATGGGGGACCCCGCTCTGGAAACACCATATATTTT. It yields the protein CSVDGGPRSGNTIYF. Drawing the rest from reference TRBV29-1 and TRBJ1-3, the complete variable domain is SAVISQKPSRDICQRGTSLTIQCQVDSQVTMMFWYRQQPGQSLTLIATANQGSEATYESGFVIDKFPISRPNLTFSTLTVSNMSPEDSSIYLCSVDGGPRSGNTIYFGEGSWLTVV.

The CDR3 nucleotides read TGTGCCAGCAGCAAAGTGGGGGTGAACACTGAAGCTTTCTTT. Encoded protein: CASSKVGVNTEAFF. The gene calls are TRBV21-1 and TRBJ1-1. TRBV21-1 is given as a pseudogene. This CDR3 spans 14 amino acids.

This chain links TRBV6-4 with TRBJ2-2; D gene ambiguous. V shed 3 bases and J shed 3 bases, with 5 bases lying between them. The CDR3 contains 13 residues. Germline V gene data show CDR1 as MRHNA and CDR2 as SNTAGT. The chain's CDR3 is CASSEVDTGELFF. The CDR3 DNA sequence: TGTGCCAGCAGTGAAGTGGACACCGGGGAGCTGTTTTTT.

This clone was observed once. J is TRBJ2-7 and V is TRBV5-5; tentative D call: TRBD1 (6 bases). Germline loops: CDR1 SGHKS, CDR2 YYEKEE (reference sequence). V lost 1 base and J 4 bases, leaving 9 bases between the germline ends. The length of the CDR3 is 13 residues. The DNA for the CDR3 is TGTGCCAGCAGCTTGACAGGGTTTTACGAGCAGTACTTC. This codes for CASSLTGFYEQYF.

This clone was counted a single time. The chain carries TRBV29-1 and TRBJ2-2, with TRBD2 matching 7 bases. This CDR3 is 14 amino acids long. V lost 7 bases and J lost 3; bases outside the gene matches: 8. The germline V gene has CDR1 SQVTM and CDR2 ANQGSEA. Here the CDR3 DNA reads TGCAGCGCCCGACGGGAGGAGGACACCGGGGAGCTGTTTTTT. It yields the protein CSARREEDTGELFF.

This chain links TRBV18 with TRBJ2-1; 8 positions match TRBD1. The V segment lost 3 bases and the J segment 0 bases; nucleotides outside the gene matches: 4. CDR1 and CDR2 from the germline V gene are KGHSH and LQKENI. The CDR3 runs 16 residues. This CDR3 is CASSPQGASSYNEQFF. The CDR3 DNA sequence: TGTGCCAGCTCACCCCAGGGGGCGAGCTCCTACAATGAGCAGTTCTTC.

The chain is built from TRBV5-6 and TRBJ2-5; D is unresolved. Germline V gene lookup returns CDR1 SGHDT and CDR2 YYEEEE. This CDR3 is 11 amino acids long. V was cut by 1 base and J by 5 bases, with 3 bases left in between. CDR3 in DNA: TGTGCCAGCAGCTTGCGTGAGACCCAGTACTTC. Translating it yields CASSLRETQYF.

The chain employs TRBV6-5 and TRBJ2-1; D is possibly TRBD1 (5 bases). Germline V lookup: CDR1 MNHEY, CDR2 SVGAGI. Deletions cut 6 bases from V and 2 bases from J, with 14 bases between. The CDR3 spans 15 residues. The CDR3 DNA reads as TGTGCCAGCAGAGAGAAGGGGTGGACCTACAATGAGCAGTTCTTC. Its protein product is CASREKGWTYNEQFF.

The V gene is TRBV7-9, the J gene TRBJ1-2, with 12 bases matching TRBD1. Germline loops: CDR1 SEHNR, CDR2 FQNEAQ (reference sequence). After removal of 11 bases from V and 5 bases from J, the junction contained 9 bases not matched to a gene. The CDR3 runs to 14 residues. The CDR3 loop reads CAGGPGQGAYGYTF. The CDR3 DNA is TGTGCCGGGGGTCCGGGACAGGGGGCGTATGGCTACACCTTC.